This T cell receptor beta chain comes out of a study of T cells in localized non-small cell lung cancer. Clones were read by immunoSEQ multiplex PCR, and TCRdb kept only the in-frame ones, dropping some. The sample yields tens of thousands of clones, 88% seen once. Remarks on this clone: Its specificity is unknown.

Findings and caveats of the study: Adjacent lung was found to contain a median about 62 of the top 100 tumor clones. Uninvolved adjacent lung showed the highest T cell clonality, exceeding tumor.

The source material was peripheral blood, sampled before any cancer treatment. This receptor was identified in an older female donor with stage I squamous cell lung carcinoma.

The CDR3 here is CSVAGGMDTGELFF. DNA for the CDR3: TGCAGCGTTGCTGGGGGGATGGATACCGGGGAGCTGTTTTTT. The J gene is TRBJ2-2, the V gene TRBV29-1, with D maybe TRBD2 (6 bases). From germline, CDR1 is SQVTM and CDR2 ANQGSEA. The CDR3 sequence is 14 residues long. The V end was cut by 4 bases, the J end by 5 bases, with 14 bases between.